This entry describes one TCR beta chain. Assay: immunoSEQ multiplex PCR; the TCRdb copy retains only in-frame clones and omits some. The sample contains about 3,400 clones, approximately 83% of which appear only once. This sample stems from a study of somatic mutations in cytotoxic T cells in rheumatoid arthritis. The V gene's germline CDR1 is GTSNPN and CDR2 SVGIG (reference sequence). This CDR3 is built from 14 residues. V shed 6 bases and J 5 bases; nucleotides not matched to a gene: 7. Sequenced: CD8+ T cells sorted from blood. This TCR came from a man in his fifties with rheumatoid arthritis. This sequence joins TRBV30 and TRBJ2-3; 11 bases line up with TRBD1. The CDR3 DNA reads as TGTGCCTGCCGCGGGACAGGGGGTGTAGATACGCAGTATTTT. Amino acids: CACRGTGGVDTQYF. Together with reference TRBV30 and TRBJ2-3, the CDR3 gives the full variable domain: SQTIHQWPATLVQPVGSPLSLECTVEGTSNPNLYWYRQAAGRGLQLLFYSVGIGQISSEVPQNLSASRPQDRQFILSSKKLLLSDSGFYLCACRGTGGVDTQYFGPGTRLTVL.